This T cell receptor beta chain was obtained from a study of cytomegalovirus exposure and HLA in healthy donors (dated by TCRdb to about 2017). Broadly, across the study: In an earlier analysis of several hundred of the donors, roughly 300 Gb of sequence data and 95 million to 130 million unique TCR beta sequences from about 180 million T cells were reported. About 310 gigabases of sequencing data and 78 million or so unique TCR sequences were included in an early release covering about 700 HLA-typed donors. The genetic ancestry cluster associated with self-reported Caucasian donors included around four fifths of the 398 genotyped donors. The study aimed to test whether signatures of past pathogen exposure could be identified by cataloging public T cell receptors. The study used immunosequencing to profile the T cell repertoires of about 670 subjects and linked those repertoires to cytomegalovirus serostatus. In addition to the first cohort of roughly 670 subjects, a separate validation cohort of 120 different subjects was used. To predict cytomegalovirus infection status, the study combined high-throughput TCR immunosequencing, statistical association of individual TCRs with disease status, and machine learning. In a later analysis, previously published TCR beta repertoires from 666 donors were re-analyzed and high-resolution HLA genotyping was added so that TCR occurrence patterns could be studied. The later analysis used no new phenotypic data to find candidate immune exposures, relying instead on TCR beta sequences and their occurrence across donors. An earlier analysis of around 540 of the donors applied high-throughput TCR beta sequencing to assess whether each TCR beta V gene segment acted as functional or pseudogenic. Alongside the repertoire data, information on donor age, sex, ethnicity and CMV serostatus was compiled. Genome-wide SNP genotypes for about three fifths of the roughly 670 donors were used in a later genetic analysis, which treated that subset as a discovery cohort. All discovery cohort repertoires had been generated using a single sequencing platform. Both class I and class II loci were covered by HLA typing, at four-digit resolution. Typing coverage differed by locus: A, B, C, DRB1 and DQB1 were typed in roughly 629-640 donors, DQA1 in approximately 520, DPA1 in over 600, and DPB1 in 400 to 490. Roughly five DR-DQ haplotypes were handled as single units for association and clustering because linkage in the cohort was strong. On average, roughly 250,000 unique TCR beta nucleotide sequences were sequenced per donor among 398 genotyped donors of the cohort, with roughly 18% of those sequences being non-productive.

Findings and caveats that apply to the study as a whole: Cytomegalovirus status was reported to be diagnosed by the classifier with high specificity and sensitivity in both the original and validation cohorts. A later analysis reported that several top co-occurrence clusters appeared linked to parvovirus B19, influenza, CMV and Epstein-Barr virus. In an earlier analysis of approximately 600 of the donors, most TCR beta V segments were observed in productive rearrangements about 90% or about 30% of the time, broadly matching IMGT annotations. It was suggested by the authors that the approach could potentially be generalized to other disease states and immunological phenotypes. The only immune exposure information available for the cohort was CMV serostatus. When HLA alleles, especially DR and DQ, strongly co-occurred, attributing TCR associations to individual alleles was difficult. In a later analysis, HLA-associated TCR beta chains showed more clonal expansion and lower generation probabilities than non-associated chains that were equally common. Because HLA typing was missing for some donors at each locus, association tests included only the typed subset. In the study, some 180 TCR beta chains were listed as associated with cytomegalovirus. In this cohort, only TCR beta chains were sequenced, and detectable features were limited by the absence of alpha or paired-chain data. Compared with the approximately 600-donor mean, donors in an Asian-associated ancestry cluster had fewer N-insertions in productive TCRs, according to a later genetic analysis. The presence/absence analyses assumed that sequencing depth was roughly uniform across donors, and that assumption may not be true. A further reported finding was that TCR beta sequences accurately predicted the HLA-A and HLA-B alleles for most subjects in the first cohort. Correlated functional status among segregating V segments might be attributable to linkage disequilibrium, but an unknown experimental factor could not be ruled out. The earlier analysis of approximately 540 of the donors excluded fewer than 20 rarely observed V segments, including chromosome 9 orphons, because counts were too low. In a later analysis, TCR association rates were found to vary across HLA loci, with the most associated TCRs seen for DRB1 alleles and the fewest for HLA-C alleles. Some IMGT-functional V segments, including TRBV6-2 and TRBV6-3, could not be distinguished by the 87-base-pair reads and were therefore excluded. Most CMV-associated TCR beta chains appeared to be HLA-restricted in a later analysis, and the HLA associations seemed to be driven largely by CMV exposure. In a later analysis, 16,951 TCR beta sequences were associated with specific HLA alleles at a false discovery rate of 0.05. In a later genetic analysis, a missense DCLRE1C variant was associated with V-gene and J-gene trimming of TCR beta chains, and the association was replicated in an independent cohort. A group of highly shared sequence variants was considered likely to be a technical artifact of the sequencing pipeline. A few of the identified cytomegalovirus-associated TCR beta chains were confirmed in vitro to be specific for cytomegalovirus antigens. Most TCR sequences were observed very rarely across donors, whereas some public TCRs were present in many individuals.

Notes on this clone: The specificity of this receptor is unknown. One base away there is no much larger clone; base qualities are not given.

Reading the germline V gene (reference sequence) gives CDR1 LNHNV and CDR2 YYDKDF. A distance of 15 bases separates the germline ends of V and J, which lose 5 bases and 10 bases respectively. The CDR3 runs 13 amino acids, cysteine and phenylalanine included. CDR3 DNA is the only sequence kept; it has 39 bases, read in frame from the first base. In total, approximately 610 healthy bone marrow donors made up the cohort. At the time of sampling, every cohort member was nominally healthy, though immune exposures that went unrecorded were likely present. The donor was CMV seropositive and belonged to the group of 250 to 350 seropositive cohort members. A peripheral blood sample was collected from each donor, and TCR beta sequencing was performed on peripheral blood mononuclear cells. Genomic DNA was extracted from the blood cell samples with the Qiagen DNeasy Blood Extraction Kit. The library was made by the immunoSEQ multiplex PCR assay. The multiplex PCR relied on a mix of 60 forward primers for TCR Vbeta segments and 13 reverse primers for TCR Jbeta segments. The CDR3 region of rearranged TCR beta genes was amplified from genomic DNA with a multiplex PCR assay. The amplified TCR beta libraries were sequenced on the Illumina HiSeq System as 87-base-pair reads. The paper's data handling went like this. A later analysis tallied 75 million to 95 million unique TCR beta chains across the 660 or so repertoires, and about 10 million of those chains were shared by two or more donors. Raw reads were error-corrected and collapsed into unique sequences by a nearest-neighbor algorithm in which closely related sequences were merged to remove PCR and sequencing errors. CDR3 sequences were aligned to IMGT reference sequences to assign V, D and J gene segments. For a sequence to be retained, at least a six-nucleotide match to both a V gene segment and a J gene segment was required. A rearrangement was called productive if the CDR3 had no stop codons and remained in frame with V and J, and every other rearrangement was called non-productive. CDR3 was defined by IMGT convention, running from the second conserved V-encoded cysteine to the conserved J-encoded phenylalanine. The earlier analysis of fewer than 700 of the donors excluded sequences that lacked an unambiguous match to a single V gene segment. An earlier analysis of 587 of the donors called V segments functional above 56.7% productive rearrangements and segregating when the between-donor standard deviation exceeded 5%. A statistical classification framework was developed to diagnose cytomegalovirus status using the catalog of TCR beta chain sequences. In a later analysis, V and J genes were assigned by comparing TCR nucleotide sequences against IMGT/GENE-DB human TR gene sequences. In a later analysis, CDR3 sequences and most-parsimonious VDJ recombination scenarios were assigned using the TCRdist pipeline. A later analysis defined each TCR beta chain by its CDR3 amino acid sequence plus V-gene family, and excluded reads lacking a unique V-gene family. A later analysis removed several hundred highly shared, low-generation-probability nucleotide sequences to deal with suspected cross-contamination and a sequencing artifact. In a later analysis, a clonal expansion index for each public chain was calculated from normalized within-repertoire ranks of inferred template counts. Generation probabilities in a later analysis came from a VDJ recombination model fitted to out-of-frame rearrangements, and those results were checked against IGoR. A later analysis scored TCR-TCR, TCR-HLA and TCR-CMV co-occurrence with hypergeometric tests, applying a repertoire-size bias correction to TCR pairs. A later analysis estimated false discovery rates by permuting HLA or CMV assignments 20 times. In a later analysis, co-occurring TCRs were grouped using DBSCAN, with TCRdist sequence similarity added in when clustering inside HLA-allele-positive subsets. Repertoires with fewer than 30,000 or more than 120,000 public chains were left out of co-occurrence clustering, as were five repertoires with anomalous nucleotide sharing. Imported from immuneACCESS, the table was reduced by TCRdb to in-frame sequences with V and J called. These copies leave out some clones; in studies compared against another copy, an unresolved V gene accounts for under half, and the cause of the remainder is not known. The DNA gave D and trimming, while V, J and clone size come from that table. For this sample the table gives some 170,000 clones, of which approximately 85% were detected only once. Over 0.85% of the sample goes to the ten largest clones.

Source material: PBMCs. The V and J genes are TRBV15 and TRBJ2-1; the D gene lacks a confident call. This TCR was sampled from a girl aged 2 to 9 in good health and CMV-seropositive. DNA sequence: TGTGCCACCAGCGGCCGACTTCGAGGCGAGCAGTTCTTC. This gives the protein CATSGRLRGEQFF.